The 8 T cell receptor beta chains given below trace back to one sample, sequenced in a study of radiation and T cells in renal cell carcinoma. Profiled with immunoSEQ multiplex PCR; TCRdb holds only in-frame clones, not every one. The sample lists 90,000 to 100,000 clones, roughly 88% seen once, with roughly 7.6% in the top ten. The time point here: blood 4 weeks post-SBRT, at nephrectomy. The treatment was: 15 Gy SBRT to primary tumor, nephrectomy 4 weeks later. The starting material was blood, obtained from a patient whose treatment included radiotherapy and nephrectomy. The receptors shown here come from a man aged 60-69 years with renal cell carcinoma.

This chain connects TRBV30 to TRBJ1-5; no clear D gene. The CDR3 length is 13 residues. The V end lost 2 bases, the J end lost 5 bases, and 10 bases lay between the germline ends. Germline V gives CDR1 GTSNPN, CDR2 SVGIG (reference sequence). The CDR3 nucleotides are TGTGCCTGGAGTAGCCAGGTTGATCAGCCCCAGCATTTT. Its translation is CAWSSQVDQPQHF.

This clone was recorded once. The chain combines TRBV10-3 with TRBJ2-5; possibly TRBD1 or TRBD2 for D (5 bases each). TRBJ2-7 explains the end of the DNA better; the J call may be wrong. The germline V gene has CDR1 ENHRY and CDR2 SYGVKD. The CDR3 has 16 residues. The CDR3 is CAIRGTPLGMDYEQYF. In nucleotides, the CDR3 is TGTGCCATCAGAGGGACGCCTCTCGGGATGGACTACGAGCAGTACTTC.

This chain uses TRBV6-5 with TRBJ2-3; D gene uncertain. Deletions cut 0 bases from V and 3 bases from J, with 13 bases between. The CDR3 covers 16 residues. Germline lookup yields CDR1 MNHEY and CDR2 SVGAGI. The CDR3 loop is CASSYSGGARTDTQYF. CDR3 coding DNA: TGTGCCAGCAGTTACTCTGGCGGAGCGAGAACAGATACGCAGTATTTT.

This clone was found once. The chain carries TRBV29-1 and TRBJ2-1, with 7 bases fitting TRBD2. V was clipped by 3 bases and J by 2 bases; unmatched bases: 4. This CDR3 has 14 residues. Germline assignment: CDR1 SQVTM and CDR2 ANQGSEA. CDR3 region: CSVEGGWTYNEQFF. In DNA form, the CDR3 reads TGCAGCGTTGAGGGAGGGTGGACCTACAATGAGCAGTTCTTC.

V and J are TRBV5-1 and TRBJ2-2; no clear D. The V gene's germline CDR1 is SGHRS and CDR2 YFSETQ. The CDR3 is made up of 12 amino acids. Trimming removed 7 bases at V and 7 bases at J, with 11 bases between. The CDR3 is CASGAAIGELFF. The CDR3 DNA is TGCGCCAGCGGTGCAGCCATCGGGGAGCTGTTTTTT.

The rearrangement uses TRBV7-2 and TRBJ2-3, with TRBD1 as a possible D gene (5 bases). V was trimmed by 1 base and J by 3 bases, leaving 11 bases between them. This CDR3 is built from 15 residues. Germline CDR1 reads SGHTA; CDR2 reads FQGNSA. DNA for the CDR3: TGTGCCAGCAGCTTAGACAGGTTGCGGACAGATACGCAGTATTTT. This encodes CASSLDRLRTDTQYF. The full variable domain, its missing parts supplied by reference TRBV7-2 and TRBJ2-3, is GAGVSQSPSNKVTEKGKDVELRCDPISGHTALYWYRQSLGQGLEFLIYFQGNSAPDKSGLPSDRFSAERTGGSVSTLTIQRTQQEDSAVYLCASSLDRLRTDTQYFGPGTRLTVL.

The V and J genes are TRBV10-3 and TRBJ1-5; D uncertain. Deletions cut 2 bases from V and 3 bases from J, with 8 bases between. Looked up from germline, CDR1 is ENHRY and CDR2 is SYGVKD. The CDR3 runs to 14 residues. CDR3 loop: CAISERATNQPQHF. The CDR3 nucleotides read TGTGCCATCAGTGAGAGGGCTACCAATCAGCCCCAGCATTTT.

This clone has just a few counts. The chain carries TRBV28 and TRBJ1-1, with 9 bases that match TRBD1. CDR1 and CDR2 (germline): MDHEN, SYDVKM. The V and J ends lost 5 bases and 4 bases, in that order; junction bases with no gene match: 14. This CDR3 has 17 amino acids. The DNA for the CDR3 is TGTGCCAGCAGTCCCCAGGGACAGGGATTTCGGGGCACTGAAGCTTTCTTT. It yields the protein CASSPQGQGFRGTEAFF.